The rows below give T cell receptor beta chains drawn from one sample of a study of Graves' ophthalmopathy and Graves' hyperthyroidism. MiXCR, run by TCRdb on the multiplex PCR reads, gives a single entry per CDR3 protein. The sample lists a few hundred thousand distinct CDR3 sequences; roughly 15% were seen once. Sequencing was done on a sample of peripheral blood. These receptors all stem from an adult man with Graves' ophthalmopathy. Both conserved end residues are part of each CDR3.

>TRBV29-1
CSVEDESSGNTIYF
>TRBV13
CASSLVSGGQYF
>TRBV2
CASTIGGFVAEQYF
>TRBV6-5
CASSYSDRDGYTF
>TRBV28
CASSSRGLGYTF
>TRBV27
CASSFYTDTEAFF
>TRBV7-3
CASSLYRSESNTEAFF
>TRBV28
CASSEFFSNQPQHF
>TRBV25-1
CASSEMEGRTYGYTF
>TRBV12-3/TRBV12-4
CASSLAGHEQYF
>TRBV20-1
CSASETRASGANVLTF
>TRBV5-1
CASSTRTGNTGELFF
>TRBV7-9
CASSFGPVEVFF
>TRBV6-4
CASSYSIDTIYF
>TRBV20-1
CSASRGAGYEQYF
>TRBV18
CASSPTARSGNTIYF
>TRBV6-2/TRBV6-3
CASLARRGGGYTF
>TRBV11-2
CASKTGGIQETQYF
>TRBV10-3
CAISAMAGYGYTF
>TRBV18
CASSPVGSDNYGYTF
>TRBV28
CASSSTGQGPNEAFF
>TRBV6-5
CASSYEEGQSPYEQYF
>TRBV6-5
CASSYGPGRAKTYEQYF
>TRBV28
CASSATSGSLVWSTGELFF
>TRBV30
CAWKRRSREQYF
>TRBV11-2
CASMLGEHTEAFF